These 14 T cell receptor beta chains share one sample of origin, sequenced in a study of T cells after yellow fever vaccination. In TCRdb, the 5' RACE reads were re-called with MiXCR into one record per CDR3 protein. The sample holds over 150,000 distinct CDR3 sequences; less than 9% are singletons and the top ten take 2.5%. The sample in question was CD4+ T cells sorted from PBMCs, obtained about 5 days after the first yellow fever vaccination. The receptors shown here come from a man between 18 and 35 years old who received the YFV17D yellow fever vaccine.

There are many counts of this clonotype. The J gene is TRBJ2-7, the V gene TRBV6-1; D is uncertain. Germline V gives CDR1 MNHNS, CDR2 SASEGT. The CDR3 is 19 amino acids. The V end was cut by 0 bases, the J end by 0 bases, with 21 bases between. Written as DNA, the CDR3 is TGTGCCAGCAGTGAAGCGCTGTCGGGCCTCTCCACGAGCTCCTACGAGCAGTACTTC. It yields the protein CASSEALSGLSTSSYEQYF.

The V gene is TRBV6-2 or TRBV6-3, the J gene TRBJ1-2, with TRBD1 as a possible D gene (6 bases). Trimming took 6 bases from V and 9 from J, leaving 14 bases between them. The CDR3 consists of 12 residues. CDR1 and CDR2 from the germline V gene are MNHEY and SVGEGT. CDR3 loop: CASSLLQGRYTF. As DNA, the CDR3 is TGTGCCAGCAGCCTCCTACAGGGCCGCTACACCTTC.

This chain links TRBV7-2 with TRBJ2-5; D not resolved. Trimming took off 1 base at V and 6 bases at J, with 15 bases between the two ends. The germline gives CDR1 SGHTA, CDR2 FQGNSA. The CDR3 consists of 15 residues. The CDR3 DNA reads as TGTGCCAGCAGCTTAGTAGCTAACCGGATGAAGACCCAGTACTTC. Translating it yields CASSLVANRMKTQYF.

The table lists this clonotype with many counts. V and J are TRBV5-1 and TRBJ2-7; TRBD1 aligns across 10 bases. This CDR3 has 16 amino acids. Germline CDR1 and CDR2: SGHRS and YFSETQ. Losses at the gene ends were 3 bases for V and 6 bases for J; bases not matched to a gene: 12. Written as DNA, the CDR3 is TGCGCCAGCAGCTCCATGCCGGGACAGGGGTCGGGCGAGCAGTACTTC. Translating gives CASSSMPGQGSGEQYF.

This clonotype was seen repeatedly, ten times or more. This sequence joins TRBV7-6 and TRBJ2-7; 10 bases align to TRBD1. The CDR3 has 14 residues. The V and J ends lost 5 bases and 2 bases, in that order; junction bases with no gene match: 3. CDR1 and CDR2 (germline): SGHVS, FNYEAQ. In DNA, the CDR3 is TGTGCCAGCAGCCGGGACAGGGGACCCTACGAGCAGTACTTC. Encoded protein: CASSRDRGPYEQYF.

For this clonotype: A clone one base away is much larger, so this may be a read error. The rearrangement uses TRBV7-9 and TRBJ1-1; D uncertain. The CDR3 covers 14 residues. The germline CDR1 and CDR2 sequences are SEHNR and FQNEAQ (reference sequence). The ends were cut back, 5 bases at V and 3 bases at J, with 13 bases in the middle. CDR3 bases: TGTGCCAGCAGCGAGCACGGAGTGGACACTGAAGCTTTCTTT. As protein: CASSEHGVDTEAFF.

In this sample, this clonotype turned up many times. This sequence joins TRBV3-1 and TRBJ1-2; 7 bases line up with TRBD1. J was trimmed by 3 bases and V by 1 base; bases with no gene match: 2. Germline CDR1 and CDR2: LGHDT and YNNKEL (reference sequence). The CDR3 loop spans 14 amino acids. The CDR3 nucleotides read TGTGCCAGCAGCCAAGCACAGGGGTACTATGGCTACACCTTC. Protein sequence: CASSQAQGYYGYTF.

This clonotype was counted ten times or more. The J gene is TRBJ2-7, the V gene TRBV6-5, with D perhaps matching TRBD1 (6 bases). There are 12 residues in the CDR3. Germline V lookup: CDR1 MNHEY, CDR2 SVGAGI. Trimming took off 6 bases at V and 6 bases at J, with 12 bases between the two ends. CDR3 in amino acids: CASSPDRREQYF. The CDR3 coding sequence is TGTGCCAGCAGCCCCGACAGGCGCGAGCAGTACTTC.

There are a few counts of this clonotype. V is TRBV2 and J is TRBJ1-3, with D unresolved. V shed 11 bases and J shed 0 bases, with 11 bases lying between them. The CDR3 loop spans 13 amino acids. Per the germline V gene, CDR1 is SNHLY and CDR2 is FYNNEI. The CDR3 DNA sequence: TGTGCCGGAAGACTGAGCTCTGGAAACACCATATATTTT. Translating it yields CAGRLSSGNTIYF.

This clonotype came up many times. This chain joins TRBV4-1 and TRBJ2-1; no definite D call. With 4 bases removed from V and 4 bases from J, the gap between germline ends came to 20 bases. Germline V gives CDR1 MGHRA, CDR2 YSYEKL. The CDR3 is made up of 17 amino acids. CDR3 in DNA: TGCGCCAGCAGCCCTCAAAAAGGCCCTCTCTCATACAATGAGCAGTTCTTC. Translated: CASSPQKGPLSYNEQFF.

This clonotype came up many times. The CDR3 nucleotides read TGTGCCAGCAGCCAAGATTGGGTGGACGTAAAACTGTTTTTT. Translation gives CASSQDWVDVKLFF. This rearrangement joins TRBV3-1 to TRBJ1-4; no firm D call. The CDR3 covers 14 residues. CDR1 is LGHDT and CDR2 is YNNKEL in the germline V gene (reference sequence). Trimming left V 0 bases short and J 10 bases short, with 12 bases between.

This clonotype was found a few times. V usage is TRBV30 and J usage is TRBJ1-6, with unresolved D. Trimming removed 2 bases from V and 6 bases from J, with 11 bases in between. CDR1 and CDR2 (germline): GTSNPN, SVGIG (reference sequence). This CDR3 is 14 amino acids long. In nucleotides, the CDR3 is TGTGCCTGGAGTAGGCAAGGAGGTAATTCACCCCTCCACTTT. It yields the protein CAWSRQGGNSPLHF.

The V call is TRBV12-3 or TRBV12-4, the J call TRBJ1-1, with D possibly TRBD1 on 5 matching bases. V shed 6 bases and J shed 4 bases, with 15 bases lying between them. CDR3 length: 14 residues. The CDR3 sequence is CASSPKGVRTEAFF. The CDR3, as DNA: TGTGCCAGCAGCCCCAAAGGGGTGCGCACTGAAGCTTTCTTT.

This clonotype was observed a few times. This rearrangement joins TRBV30 to TRBJ2-3, with D unclear. The CDR3 length is 12 residues. Trimming stripped 5 bases from V and 1 base from J, with 7 bases between. Germline values: CDR1 GTSNPN, CDR2 SVGIG (reference sequence). CDR3 sequence reads: CAWRVRTDTQYF. The CDR3, as DNA: TGTGCCTGGCGGGTTCGCACAGATACGCAGTATTTT.